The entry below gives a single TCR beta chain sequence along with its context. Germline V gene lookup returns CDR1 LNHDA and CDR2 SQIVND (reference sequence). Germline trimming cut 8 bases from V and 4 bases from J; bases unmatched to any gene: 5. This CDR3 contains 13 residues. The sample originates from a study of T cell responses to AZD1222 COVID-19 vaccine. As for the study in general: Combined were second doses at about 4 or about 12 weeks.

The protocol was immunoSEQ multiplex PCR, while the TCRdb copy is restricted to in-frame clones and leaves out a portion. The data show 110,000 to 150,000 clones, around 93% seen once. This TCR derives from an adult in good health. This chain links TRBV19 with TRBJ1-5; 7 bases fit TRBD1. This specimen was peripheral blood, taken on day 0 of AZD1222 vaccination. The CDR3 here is CASRLQGNQPQHF. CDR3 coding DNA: TGTGCCAGTCGCCTACAGGGGAATCAGCCCCAGCATTTT.